This TCR beta chain was documented in a study of beta chain features in type 1 diabetes. At the level of the study: In all, 107,917,701 sorted cells from all samples were analyzed.

This clone was counted between two and nine times. Its antigen is currently unknown. Expressed TCRB transcripts were sequenced after all isolated RNA was converted to cDNA. Measured with immunoSEQ multiplex PCR; TCRdb has only the in-frame clones, and not every one. Of hundreds of thousands of clones listed, 10% to 12% are singletons. Whole-study results and caveats: There was no resolution here of whether HLA type influences TCRB rearrangement. Sequencing of cDNA might inflate the share of cells that strongly express TCR.

CD45RO/CCR7/CD25/CD127/CD95/CD27 staining was used to isolate CD4+ naive, central memory, regulatory and stem cell-like memory cells by sorting. The germline V and J ends were trimmed by 0 bases and 4 bases, with 19 bases remaining between them. The CDR3 length is 18 residues. CDR1 MGHRA and CDR2 YSYEKL come from the germline V gene. J is TRBJ2-1 and V is TRBV4-1; no reliable D call. Specimen: naive CD4+ T cells from blood. The TCR comes from a woman aged 18 to 35 in good health. CDR3 sequence (DNA): TGCGCCAGCAGCCAAGATCTGGCCAGGAAGAACGGATACAATGAGCAGTTCTTC. Translation: CASSQDLARKNGYNEQFF.